This T cell receptor beta chain was identified in a study of CD8+ T cells in alopecia areata. V gave up 4 bases and J gave up 8 bases, with 12 bases separating them. The CDR3 consists of 11 residues. From germline, CDR1 is SQVTM and CDR2 ANQGSEA. Findings and limits, study-wide: Scalp clonality, along with expanded CD8+ clones among the top 100, was significantly decreased by tofacitinib.

Extracted RNA was reverse transcribed, and the resulting cDNA served as sequencing template. Data came from immunoSEQ multiplex PCR; TCRdb stores just in-frame clones and leaves some out. The sample carries under 200,000 clones, approximately 60% recorded once. This clone appeared a few times. Its matching antigen is unknown. Sample treatment: oral pan-JAK inhibitor, 5-10 mg twice daily. This chain links TRBV29-1 with TRBJ2-7; D remains unclear. The source is a human donor with alopecia areata. The sequencing used CD4+ T cells sorted from blood, collected at week 24, from a patient treated with tofacitinib. This chain's CDR3 is CSVAGTEKQYF. The CDR3 region has the DNA TGCAGCGTTGCTGGAACAGAGAAGCAGTACTTC.